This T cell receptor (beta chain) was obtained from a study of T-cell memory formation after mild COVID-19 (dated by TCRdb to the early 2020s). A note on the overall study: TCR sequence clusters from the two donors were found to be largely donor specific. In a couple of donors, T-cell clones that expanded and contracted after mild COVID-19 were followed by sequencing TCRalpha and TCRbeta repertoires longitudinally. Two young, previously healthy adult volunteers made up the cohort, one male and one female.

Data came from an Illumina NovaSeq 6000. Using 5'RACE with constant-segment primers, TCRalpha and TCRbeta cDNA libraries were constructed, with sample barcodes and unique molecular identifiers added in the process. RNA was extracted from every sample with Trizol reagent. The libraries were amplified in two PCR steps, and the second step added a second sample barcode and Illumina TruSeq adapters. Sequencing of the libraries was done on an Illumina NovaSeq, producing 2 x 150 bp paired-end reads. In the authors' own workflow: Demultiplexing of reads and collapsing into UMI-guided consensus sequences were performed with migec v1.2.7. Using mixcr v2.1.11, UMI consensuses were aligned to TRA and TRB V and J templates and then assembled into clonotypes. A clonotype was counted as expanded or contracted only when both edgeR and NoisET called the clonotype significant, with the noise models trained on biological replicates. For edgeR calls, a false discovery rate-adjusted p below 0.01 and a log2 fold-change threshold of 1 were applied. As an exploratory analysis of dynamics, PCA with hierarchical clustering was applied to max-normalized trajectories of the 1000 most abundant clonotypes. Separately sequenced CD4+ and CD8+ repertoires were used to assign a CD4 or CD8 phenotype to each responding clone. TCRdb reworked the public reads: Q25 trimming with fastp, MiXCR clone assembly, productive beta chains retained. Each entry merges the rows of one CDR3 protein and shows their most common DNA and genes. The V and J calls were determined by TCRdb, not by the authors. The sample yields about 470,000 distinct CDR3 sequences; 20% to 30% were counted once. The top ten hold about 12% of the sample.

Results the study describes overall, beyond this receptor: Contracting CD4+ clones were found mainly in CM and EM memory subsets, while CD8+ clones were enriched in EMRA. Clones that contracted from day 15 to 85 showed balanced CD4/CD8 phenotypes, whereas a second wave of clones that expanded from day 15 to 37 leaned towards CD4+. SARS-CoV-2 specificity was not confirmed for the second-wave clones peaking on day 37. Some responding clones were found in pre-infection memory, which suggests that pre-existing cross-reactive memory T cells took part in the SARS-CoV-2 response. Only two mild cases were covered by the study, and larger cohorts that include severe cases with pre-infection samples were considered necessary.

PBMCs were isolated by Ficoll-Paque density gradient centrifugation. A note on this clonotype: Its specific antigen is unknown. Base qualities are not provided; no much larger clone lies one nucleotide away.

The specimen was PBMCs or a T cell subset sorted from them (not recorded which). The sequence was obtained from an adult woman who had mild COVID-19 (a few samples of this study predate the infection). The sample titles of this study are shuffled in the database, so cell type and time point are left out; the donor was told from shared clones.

The DNA reads TGTGCCATCAGTGTAAGCGGGAGTCCCTACAATGAGCAGTTCTTC. The resulting protein is CAISVSGSPYNEQFF. The rearrangement joined TRBV10-3 to TRBJ2-1, with 8 central nucleotides matching TRBD2. Here V drops 4 bases and J drops 2 bases, and the junction holds 4 bases not matched to any gene. Taken from cysteine to phenylalanine, the CDR3 has 15 residues. The DNA shown is the 45-base CDR3, in frame from base 1. According to the germline V gene, CDR1 reads ENHRY and CDR2 reads SYGVKD.